This paragraph reports one T cell receptor (beta chain). Its antigen is not known. The entry originates in a study of CD4 T cells in relation to SARS-CoV-2 and coronaviruses. General study results and limits: In roughly 60% of donors, memory CD4+ clonotypes crossrecognized SARS-CoV-2 and at least one common cold coronavirus spike.

Sequencing used immunoSEQ multiplex PCR; TCRdb keeps in-frame clones, though not all of them. The table records about 36,000 clones, approximately 80% of them present only once. Germline loops: CDR1 SEHNR, CDR2 FQNEAQ (reference sequence). V gave up 6 bases and J gave up 4 bases, with 6 bases separating them. This CDR3 contains 11 residues. V and J are TRBV7-9 and TRBJ1-1; D not certain. Sequenced material: naive CD4+ T cells from PBMCs, cultured in vitro. Documented subset: naive CD4+ T cells isolated by negative enrichment. The receptor was isolated from an adult with COVID-19. The CDR3 protein is CASRSGTEAFF. The CDR3 nucleotides are TGTGCCAGCAGGTCCGGCACTGAAGCTTTCTTT.